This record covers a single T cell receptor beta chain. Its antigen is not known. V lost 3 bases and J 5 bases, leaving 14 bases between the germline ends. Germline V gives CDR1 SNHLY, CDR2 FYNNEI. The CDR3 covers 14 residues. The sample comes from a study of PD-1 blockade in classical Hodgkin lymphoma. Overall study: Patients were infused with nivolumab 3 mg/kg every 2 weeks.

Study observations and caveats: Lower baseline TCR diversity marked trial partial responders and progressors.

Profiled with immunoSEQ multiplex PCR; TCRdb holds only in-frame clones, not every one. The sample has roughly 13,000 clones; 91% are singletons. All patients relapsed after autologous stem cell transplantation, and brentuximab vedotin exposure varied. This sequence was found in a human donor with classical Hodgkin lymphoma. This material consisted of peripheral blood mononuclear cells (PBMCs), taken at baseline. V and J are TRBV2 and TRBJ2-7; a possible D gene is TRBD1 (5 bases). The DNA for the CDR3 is TGTGCCAGCAGTGACTGGCAGGGTATCCACGAGCAGTACTTC. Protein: CASSDWQGIHEQYF.